Shown below are 25 T cell receptor beta chains from a single sample sequenced in a study of OX40 agonist ivuxolimab in advanced cancers. Clones were read by immunoSEQ multiplex PCR, and TCRdb kept only the in-frame ones, dropping some. The data contain 65,000 to 75,000 clones, 70% to 90% of them seen just once; the ten biggest clones take up roughly 2%. The source was CD4+ or CD8+ T cells sorted from blood, collected in a trial of the OX40 agonist ivuxolimab. All receptors derive from an adult with an advanced solid tumor such as melanoma, head and neck, liver or kidney cancer.

A word on this clone: The same CDR3 is also encoded by other DNA sequences in this sample. The CDR3 bases are TGTGCCAGCAGTAGGACTAGCGGGAGGGGAGAGACCCAGTACTTC. Its translation: CASSRTSGRGETQYF. This chain connects TRBV7-8 to TRBJ2-5; TRBD2 agrees at 15 bases. CDR3 size: 15 residues. The V and J ends lost 6 bases and 4 bases, in that order; junction bases with no gene match: 3. Germline assignment: CDR1 SGHVS and CDR2 FQNEAQ.

This rearrangement joins TRBV7-9 to TRBJ2-7; tentative D call: TRBD2 (5 bases). Trimming pared 5 bases from V and 6 bases from J, leaving 20 bases between. From germline, CDR1 is SEHNR and CDR2 FQNEAQ (reference sequence). This CDR3 region has 15 residues. As DNA, the CDR3 is TGTGCCAGCAGCATTAGTGTGGACGGGGTCGCCGAGCAGTACTTC. Residues: CASSISVDGVAEQYF.

This clone showed up just a few times. The rearrangement links TRBV4-3 to TRBJ1-2; no clear D. This CDR3 is 16 amino acids long. From germline, CDR1 is LGHNA and CDR2 YSLEER. Trimming stripped 0 bases from V and 7 bases from J, with 18 bases between. CDR3 amino acids: CASSQDLGGRFLGYTF. In nucleotides, the CDR3 is TGCGCCAGCAGCCAAGATTTGGGAGGCAGGTTCCTTGGCTACACCTTC.

This chain uses TRBV2 with TRBJ2-3; the match to TRBD2 covers 12 bases. CDR1 is SNHLY, CDR2 FYNNEI, per germline. The CDR3 totals 15 residues. With 0 bases clipped from V and 5 bases from J, the junction kept 0 bases outside the gene matches. The CDR3, as DNA: TGTGCCAGCAGTGAAGCGACTAGCGGGAGAGATACGCAGTATTTT. Protein: CASSEATSGRDTQYF.

The CDR3 spells CASSLAMGLSEAFF. CDR3 nucleotides: TGCGCCAGCAGCTTGGCGATGGGGCTCTCTGAAGCTTTCTTT. The chain employs TRBV5-1 and TRBJ1-1; maybe TRBD1 (5 bases). The CDR3 has 14 residues. V was cut by 0 bases and J by 6 bases, with 12 bases left in between. Germline V lookup: CDR1 SGHRS, CDR2 YFSETQ. Variable domain in full (rest from reference TRBV5-1 and TRBJ1-1): KAGVTQTPRYLIKTRGQQVTLSCSPISGHRSVSWYQQTPGQGLQFLFEYFSETQRNKGNFPGRFSGRQFSNSRSEMNVSTLELGDSALYLCASSLAMGLSEAFFGQGTRLTVV.

The genes are TRBV6-6 and TRBJ1-2, with D hard to call. Germline lookup yields CDR1 MNHNY and CDR2 SVGAGI (reference sequence). V lost 6 bases and J lost 4, with 18 bases in between. The CDR3 is made up of 15 amino acids. CDR3 DNA: TGTGCCAGCAGCCAATCCATTCCGTTAGTCTATGGCTACACCTTC. This codes for CASSQSIPLVYGYTF.

The gene calls are TRBV28 and TRBJ2-5; 9 nucleotides agree with TRBD1. Losses at the gene ends were 7 bases for V and 1 base for J; bases not matched to a gene: 7. This CDR3 spans 15 amino acids. Per germline, CDR1 MDHEN and CDR2 SYDVKM. CDR3 residues: CASTGNRGLQETQYF. The CDR3, as DNA: TGTGCCAGCACCGGAAACAGGGGGCTCCAAGAGACCCAGTACTTC. The complete variable domain, with remaining parts taken from reference TRBV28 and TRBJ2-5, reads DVKVTQSSRYLVKRTGEKVFLECVQDMDHENMFWYRQDPGLGLRLIYFSYDVKMKEKGDIPEGYSVSREKKERFSLILESASTNQTSMYLCASTGNRGLQETQYFGPGTRLLVL.

This clone was picked up many times. The chain couples TRBV6-5 to TRBJ2-4; tentatively, D is TRBD1 (6 bases). Trimming took off 0 bases at V and 4 bases at J, with 10 bases between the two ends. CDR1 and CDR2 (germline): MNHEY, SVGAGI. The CDR3 runs 15 residues. This chain's CDR3 is CASSYSARGKNIQYF. The DNA of the CDR3 is TGTGCCAGCAGTTACTCGGCCAGGGGTAAAAACATTCAGTACTTC.

The J gene is TRBJ1-1, the V gene TRBV5-6; D unresolved. Trimming cost V 5 bases and J 4 bases, with 15 bases left between them. The CDR3 covers 14 residues. Looked up from germline, CDR1 is SGHDT and CDR2 is YYEEEE. DNA of the CDR3: TGTGCCAGCAGTTTGATGGGCTACGGCACTGAAGCTTTCTTT. Translating gives CASSLMGYGTEAFF.

This chain joins TRBV10-1 and TRBJ2-3; D is ambiguous. The CDR3 runs to 11 residues. V was pared by 5 bases and J by 5 bases, with 5 bases between. CDR1 is WNHNN and CDR2 is SYGVQD in the germline V gene (reference sequence). As DNA, the CDR3 is TGCGCCAGCAGTCTTCTAGATACGCAGTATTTT. This sequence encodes CASSLLDTQYF.

This clone was seen a handful of times. The V and J genes are TRBV28 and TRBJ1-2; D not certain. The CDR3 is made up of 13 amino acids. V gave up 6 bases and J gave up 4 bases, with 12 bases separating them. Germline V gives CDR1 MDHEN, CDR2 SYDVKM. CDR3 in amino acids: CASRVYSTYGYTF. DNA of the CDR3: TGTGCCAGCAGAGTTTATAGCACCTATGGCTACACCTTC.

The rearrangement uses TRBV18 and TRBJ1-3, with D possibly matching TRBD1 (5 bases). Germline-derived CDR1 and CDR2 are KGHSH and LQKENI. This CDR3 has 15 amino acids. The V end lost 0 bases, the J end lost 4 bases, and 10 bases lay between the germline ends. The CDR3 protein is CASSPPSAGGNTIYF. CDR3 nucleotides: TGTGCCAGCTCACCACCGTCGGCAGGGGGAAACACCATATATTTT.

V and J are TRBV7-3 and TRBJ2-7, with 9 bases identical to TRBD2. J gave up 7 bases and V 5 bases, and 9 bases lay outside the gene matches. Germline V gene data show CDR1 as SGHTA and CDR2 as FQGTGA. The CDR3 loop spans 14 amino acids. The CDR3 here is CASSPSGAGGEQYF. CDR3 bases: TGTGCCAGCAGCCCTTCGGGAGCGGGAGGAGAGCAGTACTTC.

This clone was detected only once. The rearrangement uses TRBV6-1 and TRBJ2-5, with no clear D. The CDR3 consists of 16 residues. Trimming left V 1 base short and J 1 base short, with 13 bases between. Looked up from germline, CDR1 is MNHNS and CDR2 is SASEGT. CDR3: CASSEVLRLAQETQYF. The DNA of the CDR3 is TGTGCCAGCAGTGAAGTTCTTCGGCTCGCCCAAGAGACCCAGTACTTC.

This chain uses TRBV29-1 with TRBJ2-1; D gene ambiguous. CDR3 length: 10 amino acids. Trimming shortened V by 7 bases and J by 3 bases, and 4 bases separated the two germline ends. Germline V lookup: CDR1 SQVTM, CDR2 ANQGSEA. The CDR3 DNA reads as TGCAGCGCCTTCTACAATGAGCAGTTCTTC. This gives the protein CSAFYNEQFF.

This clone was picked up one time. This chain links TRBV5-1 with TRBJ2-3, with 7 positions matching TRBD2. Germline-derived CDR1 and CDR2 are SGHRS and YFSETQ. Losses at the gene ends were 0 bases for V and 1 base for J; bases not matched to a gene: 2. The CDR3 extends over 15 amino acids. CDR3 in amino acids: CASSLVLAGTDTQYF. The DNA of the CDR3 is TGCGCCAGCAGCTTGGTCCTAGCGGGCACAGATACGCAGTATTTT.

The gene calls are TRBV5-1 and TRBJ2-1; no clear D. CDR1 and CDR2 (germline): SGHRS, YFSETQ. The CDR3 sequence is 16 residues long. Trimming took 0 bases from V and 9 from J, leaving 19 bases between them. The CDR3 loop is CASSLDSLGVRGEQFF. CDR3 nucleotide sequence: TGCGCCAGCAGCTTGGACAGTCTAGGAGTCAGAGGTGAGCAGTTCTTC.

J is TRBJ2-4 and V is TRBV19; 9 bases fit TRBD2. CDR1 and CDR2 (germline): LNHDA, SQIVND (reference sequence). Germline trimming cut 10 bases from V and 6 bases from J; bases unmatched to any gene: 4. The CDR3 contains 12 residues. In nucleotides, the CDR3 is TGTGCCACAACGACTAGCGGAAACATTCAGTACTTC. This gives the protein CATTTSGNIQYF.

V usage is TRBV18 and J usage is TRBJ2-5, with TRBD2 identical over 8 bases. This CDR3 is built from 17 residues. The V segment lost 1 base and the J segment 4 bases; nucleotides outside the gene matches: 11. Germline CDR1 and CDR2: KGHSH and LQKENI. The DNA of the CDR3 is TGTGCCAGCTCACCACTCATAGTCTCTGCGGGAGGAGAGACCCAGTACTTC. It is translated as CASSPLIVSAGGETQYF.

The rearrangement links TRBV5-1 to TRBJ2-3; 9 bases are shared with TRBD2. Germline trimming cut 5 bases from V and 0 bases from J; bases unmatched to any gene: 10. Germline loops: CDR1 SGHRS, CDR2 YFSETQ. The CDR3 has 17 residues. The CDR3 sequence: CASRKSWREGSTDTQYF. In DNA, the CDR3 is TGCGCCAGCAGAAAATCCTGGCGGGAGGGGAGCACAGATACGCAGTATTTT.

This clone has just one count. The chain combines TRBV28 with TRBJ1-1, with 7 bases fitting TRBD1. Looked up from germline, CDR1 is MDHEN and CDR2 is SYDVKM. The CDR3 spans 15 residues. J lost 0 bases, V lost 5 bases, and 6 bases had no gene match. CDR3 bases: TGTGCCAGCAGTCTCGGGACAGCGATGAACACTGAAGCTTTCTTT. It translates to CASSLGTAMNTEAFF.

This chain uses TRBV19 with TRBJ1-1; a possible D gene is TRBD1 (6 bases). Trimming took off 9 bases at V and 4 bases at J, with 15 bases between the two ends. Germline CDR1 is LNHDA and CDR2 is SQIVND (reference sequence). This CDR3 contains 13 residues. The CDR3 reads CARTQGCGTEAFF. Written as DNA, the CDR3 is TGTGCCAGGACACAGGGATGTGGCACTGAAGCTTTCTTT.

The CDR3 loop reads CASSLGSGDTYEQYF. In DNA, the CDR3 is TGTGCCAGCAGCTTGGGTTCAGGGGATACCTACGAGCAGTACTTC. The chain joins TRBV7-3 to TRBJ2-7; D perhaps matches TRBD1 (6 bases). The CDR3 runs to 15 residues. The germline V gene has CDR1 SGHTA and CDR2 FQGTGA. V was shortened by 3 bases and J by 2 bases, with 14 bases between the two germline ends.

A note on this clone: This sequence may be a read error, since a much larger clone differs from it by one base. The CDR3 is CASSGQGLTNEKLFF. The CDR3 region has the DNA TGTGCCAGCAGTGGACAGGGTTTAACTAATGAAAAACTGTTTTTT. The chain has TRBV6-1 and TRBJ1-4, with 7 bases lining up with TRBD1. CDR3 length: 15 residues. The germline CDR1 and CDR2 sequences are MNHNS and SASEGT. The ends lost 4 bases at V and 1 base at J; junction bases unmatched: 3.

The chain has TRBV4-3 and TRBJ1-2; D is uncertain. V shed 0 bases and J shed 6 bases, with 11 bases lying between them. Germline V CDR1 and CDR2: LGHNA, YSLEER. The CDR3 consists of 14 residues. CDR3 nucleotides: TGCGCCAGCAGCCAAGAATCACCCGGGAATGGCTACACCTTC. It encodes CASSQESPGNGYTF.